The 9 T cell receptor beta chains presented below share a single source sample, sequenced in a study of cytomegalovirus exposure and HLA in healthy donors. The data were produced by immunoSEQ multiplex PCR, yet TCRdb's version contains in-frame clones alone and is incomplete. The sample yields around 130,000 clones, around nine tenths seen once. The sequenced material came from PBMCs. The receptor set was obtained from a man in his thirties or forties in good health and CMV-seronegative.

This rearrangement joins TRBV25-1 to TRBJ1-2; unclear D gene. The CDR3 loop spans 16 amino acids. Germline V gene sequence: CDR1 MGHDK, CDR2 SYGVNS. V lost 2 bases to trimming and J lost 1 base, with 14 bases between them. CDR3 in amino acids: CASSEMDGRGNYGYTF. DNA of the CDR3: TGTGCCAGCAGTGAAATGGACGGTCGGGGTAACTATGGCTACACCTTC.

This clone was found a few times. The V call is TRBV6-1, the J call TRBJ2-6, with 7 bases that match TRBD2. Germline CDR1 reads MNHNS; CDR2 reads SASEGT. After removal of 3 bases from V and 4 bases from J, the junction contained 6 bases not matched to a gene. The CDR3 has 16 amino acids. The CDR3 reads CASSDQLARGANVLTF. The CDR3 DNA sequence: TGTGCCAGCAGTGACCAACTAGCGAGGGGGGCCAACGTCCTGACTTTC.

The chain couples TRBV30 to TRBJ1-2, with D perhaps matching TRBD1 (6 bases). V was cut by 0 bases and J by 3 bases, with 14 bases left in between. Germline values: CDR1 GTSNPN, CDR2 SVGIG (reference sequence). This CDR3 contains 15 residues. CDR3 in DNA: TGTGCCTGGAGTGTACTAGGGGGTCTTCACTATGGCTACACCTTC. Encoded protein: CAWSVLGGLHYGYTF.

The genes are TRBV6-5 and TRBJ1-1; D gene ambiguous. The V end lost 7 bases, the J end lost 1 base, and 4 bases lay between the germline ends. The CDR3 runs 11 residues. The germline V gene has CDR1 MNHEY and CDR2 SVGAGI. The CDR3 is CASTKNTEAFF. CDR3 DNA sequence: TGTGCCAGCACTAAGAACACTGAAGCTTTCTTT.

The V call is TRBV6-5, the J call TRBJ1-5; D is possibly TRBD1 (5 bases). The CDR3 covers 14 residues. The V end lost 8 bases, the J end lost 4 bases, and 15 bases lay between the germline ends. CDR1 MNHEY and CDR2 SVGAGI come from the germline V gene. The DNA of the CDR3 is TGTGCCAGCGGGGGAGGGCTCGGAAATCAGCCCCAGCATTTT. It codes for CASGGGLGNQPQHF.

The V gene is TRBV5-1, the J gene TRBJ1-2, with 8 bases fitting TRBD1. The CDR3 runs to 14 residues. Germline lookup yields CDR1 SGHRS and CDR2 YFSETQ. V trimming: 5 bases; J trimming: 8 bases; junction bases outside the gene matches: 11. Here the CDR3 reads CASSWDGQGQGYTF. The CDR3 DNA follows: TGCGCCAGCAGTTGGGACGGACAGGGCCAAGGCTACACCTTC.

This chain uses TRBV7-2 with TRBJ2-1; TRBD2 aligns across 9 bases. Trimming at V came to 0 bases and at J to 5 bases, leaving 8 bases not matched to a gene. Germline V lookup: CDR1 SGHTA, CDR2 FQGNSA. This CDR3 contains 17 residues. CDR3 loop: CASSLAGVAGVDNEQFF. The CDR3 nucleotides are TGTGCCAGCAGCTTAGCCGGGGTAGCGGGAGTCGACAATGAGCAGTTCTTC.

This chain uses TRBV10-3 with TRBJ2-1, with 9 bases that match TRBD2. Trimming removed 3 bases from V and 5 bases from J; junction bases left unmatched: 11. Germline-derived CDR1 and CDR2 are ENHRY and SYGVKD. This CDR3 region has 17 residues. In DNA form, the CDR3 reads TGTGCCATCAGTGACCCCATAGCGGGAGTCTATAACAATGAGCAGTTCTTC. This encodes CAISDPIAGVYNNEQFF.

V and J are TRBV11-3 and TRBJ2-5, with D possibly matching TRBD1 (5 bases). The CDR3 is 14 residues long. V was pared by 1 base and J by 5 bases, with 11 bases between. Germline V CDR1 and CDR2: SGHNT, YENEEA. CDR3 DNA: TGTGCCAGCAGCTTAGCAGGGTTTGCGGAGACCCAGTACTTC. It specifies CASSLAGFAETQYF.